This TCR beta chain was captured by sequencing in a study of blood T cell repertoires in COVID-19. Trimming shortened V by 4 bases and J by 5 bases, and 14 bases separated the two germline ends. CDR1 and CDR2 (germline): SEHNR, FQNEAQ (reference sequence). The CDR3 loop spans 14 amino acids. The data were produced by immunoSEQ multiplex PCR, yet TCRdb's version contains in-frame clones alone and is incomplete. The table has about 160,000 clones, about 81% seen once. The sequenced material came from peripheral blood. The chain joins TRBV7-9 to TRBJ1-2; possible D gene TRBD1, 5 bases. This receptor was identified in a human donor in a cohort sampled during active COVID-19. The CDR3 region has the DNA TGTGCCAGCAGCTCGGGGGGTATAGGGTATGGCTACACCTTC. Translated: CASSSGGIGYGYTF.